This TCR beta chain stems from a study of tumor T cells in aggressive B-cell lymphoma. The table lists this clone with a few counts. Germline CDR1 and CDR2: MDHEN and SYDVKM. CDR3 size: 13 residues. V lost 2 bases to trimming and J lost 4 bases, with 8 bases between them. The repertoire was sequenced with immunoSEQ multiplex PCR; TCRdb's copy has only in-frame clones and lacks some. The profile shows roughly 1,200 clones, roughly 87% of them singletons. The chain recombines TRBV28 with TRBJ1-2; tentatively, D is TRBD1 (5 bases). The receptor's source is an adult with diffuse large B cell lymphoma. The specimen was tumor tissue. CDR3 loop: CASSLETVYGYTF. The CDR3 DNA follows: TGTGCCAGCAGTTTAGAGACAGTCTATGGCTACACCTTC.